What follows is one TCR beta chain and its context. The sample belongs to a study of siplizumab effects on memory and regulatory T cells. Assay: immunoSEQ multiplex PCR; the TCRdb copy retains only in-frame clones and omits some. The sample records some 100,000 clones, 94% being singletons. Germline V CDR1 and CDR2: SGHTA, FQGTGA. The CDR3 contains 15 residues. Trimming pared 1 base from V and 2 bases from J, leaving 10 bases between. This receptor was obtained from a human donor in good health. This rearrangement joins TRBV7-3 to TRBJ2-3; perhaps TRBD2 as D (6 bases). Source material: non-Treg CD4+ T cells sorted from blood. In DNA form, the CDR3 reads TGTGCCAGCAGCTTAAAGCGGACTAACACAGATACGCAGTATTTT. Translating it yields CASSLKRTNTDTQYF.